This T cell receptor (beta chain) comes out of a study of tumor-infiltrating lymphocytes in primary liver carcinoma (dated by TCRdb to the late 2010s). Study-level background: Four or five patients with histopathologically diagnosed primary liver carcinoma underwent surgical resection in China between 2015 and 2016. Of the five patients (three men and two women, aged 30 to 69 years), four had hepatocellular carcinoma and one had combined HCC and intrahepatic cholangiocarcinoma. Tumors of the five patients were stage T1-T3 N0M0 with maximum diameters of roughly 4.2 to 11 cm. Each sample produced about 3.5 to 7.5 million productive TCRbeta reads, and read depth showed no significant difference between tissue types. TCRbeta repertoire sequencing, expression microarrays and whole-exome sequencing were combined in the study across five regions of each liver tumor, with adjacent normal tissue and blood also included. A total of 35 or so specimens from 5 patients went through TCRbeta repertoire sequencing, namely 25 tumor regions, 5 adjacent noncancerous liver tissues and 5 peripheral blood samples. Reproducibility between technical replicate repertoires was high, with correlation coefficients above 0.95 and mean shared-clone rates approximately 0.91. What the research found in general, with its limitations: Because sequencing covered only the TCR beta chain and unpaired alpha chains were not captured, true repertoire diversity is likely underestimated. Bulk unsorted samples precluded comparing CD4+ and CD8+ T cell repertoires. The top 250 clones accounted for a significantly greater share of the repertoire in tumors than in blood (p = 0.039). The study included only four to six patients, and the authors note findings should be validated in a larger study. Consistent with antigen-driven expansion, pairs of tumor regions showed higher repertoire overlap (mean roughly 36%) than either tumor-adjacent pairs (approximately 17%) or tumor-blood pairs (roughly 14%).

TCRbeta-specific cDNA was reverse-transcribed from about 520 ng total RNA using a constant-region primer and ProtoScript II reverse transcriptase. Construction of the TCRbeta libraries relied on three nested rounds of multiplex PCR, following a slightly modified ARM-PCR procedure. The first two PCR rounds used multiplex TRBV1-TRBV30 forward primers with a Cbeta reverse primer, each for about 10 cycles. A final 25-cycle PCR with Deep VentR polymerase added sample barcodes and Illumina adapters. Before sequencing, amplicons of 200-500 bp were purified from gel using a QIAquick gel extraction kit. TCRbeta amplicons were sequenced on an Illumina HiSeq 2500 with 250-bp paired-end reads. Per the source publication's procedure: Trimmomatic v0.33 was used to quality-trim the reads, and FLASH v1.2.11 was used to merge paired reads so that full CDR3 sequences could be recovered. V, D and J germline segments were assigned to the rearranged TCRbeta sequences using MiGEC v1.2.1b. Clonotype statistics and Shannon-Wiener diversity indices were computed with VDJtools v1.0.0. To reduce sampling bias, subsequent analyses other than the diversity analysis used only the 250 most abundant clonotypes in each sample. TCRdb reprocessing: public reads trimmed at Q25 with fastp, clones called with MiXCR, in-frame beta chains kept. All rows with the same CDR3 protein become a single entry with the most common DNA and genes. The V and J calls and clone size are TCRdb's, not the authors'. Present in this sample are fewer than 350,000 distinct CDR3 sequences, 65% of which were seen just once. About 6.5% of the sample is in the top ten clones.

Blood RNA was extracted from unsorted whole blood using TRIzol reagent, and germline DNA was obtained with the DNeasy Blood & Tissue kit. At the time of sampling, the patients were treatment-naive and had chronic HBV infection. Before surgery, roughly 4.2 milliliters of peripheral blood were drawn into K2EDTA tubes. This clonotype was detected many times. No cognate antigen has been identified for it. Per-base quality was not reported, and no clone a single base away is much larger than it. The germline V gene (reference sequence) supplies CDR1 SGHAT and CDR2 FQDESV. The junction shows trimming of 0 bases on V and 4 bases on J, plus 13 bases between the germline ends. The CDR3, cysteine through phenylalanine, is 15 amino acids long. The only DNA kept is the CDR3, 45 bases in frame from the first base.

This clonotype was obtained from a man between 35 and 55 years old with primary liver carcinoma and hepatitis B virus infection. The chain couples TRBV11-1 to TRBJ2-7; 5 matching bases give a weak D call of TRBD2. Specimen: peripheral blood. The CDR3 protein: CASSLAGNYRYEQYF. The nucleotides read TGTGCCAGCAGCTTAGCCGGGAACTATAGATACGAGCAGTACTTC.